Following are 6 T cell receptor beta chains from one sample sequenced in a study of long-term antiretroviral therapy in people with HIV (dated by TCRdb to between 2021 and 2023). The immunoSEQ hsTCRB v3.0 assay was used at survey level resolution to sequence the TRB variable region. The clones in this table, taken by TCRdb from immuneACCESS, are in-frame only. Not every clone is retained; where verified, under half of the shortfall comes from an unresolved V gene, and the cause of the rest is unknown. The sample profile shows about 29,000 clones; less than 90% of them were found once. The ten largest make up 7% to 8% of the sample. The sample consisted of unsorted PBMCs, taken approximately 5 years before starting antiretroviral therapy. These receptors were obtained from a man aged 50 or older with HIV.

The rearrangement links TRBV19 to TRBJ1-4; 8 bases are a match to TRBD1. After removal of 7 bases from V and 5 bases from J, the junction contained 6 bases not matched to a gene. Germline loops: CDR1 LNHDA, CDR2 SQIVND (reference sequence). The CDR3 length is 14 residues. The CDR3 sequence: CASNTGGQNEKLFF. CDR3 bases: TGTGCCAGTAATACAGGGGGTCAGAATGAAAAACTGTTTTTT. The whole variable domain, remainder taken from reference TRBV19 and TRBJ1-4, is DGGITQSPKYLFRKEGQNVTLSCEQNLNHDAMYWYRQDPGQGLRLIYYSQIVNDFQKGDIAEGYSVSREKKESFPLTVTSAQKNPTAFYLCASNTGGQNEKLFFGSGTQLSVL.

The chain links TRBV18 to TRBJ1-5; tentatively, D is TRBD1 (5 bases). V shed 2 bases and J shed 4 bases, with 12 bases lying between them. The CDR3 is 15 residues long. Germline CDR1 reads KGHSH; CDR2 reads LQKENI. The CDR3 DNA reads as TGTGCCAGCTCACCAATGACAGCCGTAAATCAGCCCCAGCATTTT. Translated: CASSPMTAVNQPQHF. The full variable domain, completed using reference TRBV18 and TRBJ1-5, is NAGVMQNPRHLVRRRGQEARLRCSPMKGHSHVYWYRQLPEEGLKFMVYLQKENIIDESGMPKERFSAEFPKEGPSILRIQQVVRGDSAAYFCASSPMTAVNQPQHFGDGTRLSIL.

The chain combines TRBV2 with TRBJ2-7; D remains ambiguous. CDR3 length: 14 residues. The germline gives CDR1 SNHLY, CDR2 FYNNEI. V was cut by 7 bases and J by 3 bases, with 16 bases left in between. In DNA form, the CDR3 reads TGTGCCAGCACCCAAGAGGAAGTTGGCTACGAGCAGTACTTC. Translated: CASTQEEVGYEQYF.

This clone was counted a single time. The rearrangement joins TRBV7-9 to TRBJ2-7; 8 bases are a match to TRBD1. With 3 bases clipped from V and 4 bases from J, the junction kept 5 bases outside the gene matches. The CDR3 contains 14 residues. Per the germline V gene, CDR1 is SEHNR and CDR2 is FQNEAQ (reference sequence). The DNA for the CDR3 is TGTGCCAGCAGCTTGACAGGGGACATTTACGAGCAGTACTTC. Residues: CASSLTGDIYEQYF.

The chain joins TRBV5-1 to TRBJ2-1, with 7 bases that match TRBD2. V lost 3 bases and J lost 7; bases outside the gene matches: 1. CDR3 length equals 12 residues. Germline V CDR1 and CDR2: SGHRS, YFSETQ. CDR3 loop: CASSWGGNEQFF. The CDR3 DNA sequence: TGCGCCAGCAGCTGGGGGGGAAATGAGCAGTTCTTC.

The gene calls are TRBV6-5 and TRBJ1-1, with D hard to call. V was pared by 0 bases and J by 2 bases, with 7 bases between. This CDR3 has 14 amino acids. The germline V gene has CDR1 MNHEY and CDR2 SVGAGI. For the CDR3, the DNA is TGTGCCAGCAGTTACTCGGCCGGAAACACTGAAGCTTTCTTT. Protein product: CASSYSAGNTEAFF.